This is a list of T cell receptor beta chains from one sample in a study of blood T cells in healthy people across ages. TCRdb re-analysed the 5' RACE reads in MiXCR, keeping a single row per CDR3 protein. The sample lists roughly 700,000 distinct CDR3 sequences, approximately 50% seen once, with around a third in the top ten. Source material: blood. The receptor set was obtained from a woman in her fifties or sixties in good health. Both conserved end residues are part of each CDR3. A D gene is named only where the DNA matches it firmly. Some rows mark clone size as missing; the rest say once, few, many or name a class of expanded clone.

d_gene,abundance,len,j_gene,v_gene,CDR3aa,CDR3nt
.,few,15,TRBJ2-5,TRBV7-2,CASSFWASAQETQYF,TGTGCCAGCAGCTTTTGGGCTAGCGCTCAAGAGACCCAGTACTTC
.,many,16,TRBJ2-5,TRBV5-1,CASSFFSAGLEETQYF,TGCGCCAGCAGCTTTTTCTCTGCGGGCCTAGAAGAGACCCAGTACTTC
.,.,15,TRBJ1-1,TRBV2,CASSEVGGPRRKAFF,TGTGCCAGCAGTGAAGTTGGAGGACCTAGGAGGAAAGCTTTCTTT
TRBD1,.,13,TRBJ2-7,TRBV29-1,CSVTGQSSYEQYF,TGCAGCGTTACGGGACAGAGCTCCTACGAGCAGTACTTC
TRBD1,.,20,TRBJ1-4,TRBV20-1,CSARGGPGQSSGLTNEKLFF,TGCAGTGCTCGGGGGGGCCCGGGACAGTCGTCGGGCTTAACTAATGAAAAACTGTTTTTT
.,.,16,TRBJ2-7,TRBV20-1,CSARGPAGQTLYEQYF,TGCAGTGCTAGAGGGCCGGCGGGGCAAACGCTTTACGAGCAGTACTTC
.,few,16,TRBJ2-1,TRBV6-2/TRBV6-3,CASTLLAPGSYNEQFF,TGTGCCAGCACCCTACTAGCACCCGGCTCCTACAATGAGCAGTTCTTC
.,many,13,TRBJ2-5,TRBV10-3,CAISGTDQETQYF,TGTGCCATCAGTGGCACAGACCAAGAGACCCAGTACTTC
TRBD2,once,14,TRBJ2-3,TRBV28,CASSSGRGLDTQYF,TGTGCCAGTAGTAGCGGGAGAGGGTTGGATACGCAGTATTTT
.,many,13,TRBJ2-7,TRBV12-3/TRBV12-4,CASSLGRSEEQYF,TGTGCCAGCAGTTTAGGGCGATCTGAGGAGCAGTACTTC
TRBD2,.,16,TRBJ2-1,TRBV20-1,CSAHRPSAGEGNEQFF,TGCAGTGCTCACCGACCTTCGGCGGGAGAAGGCAATGAGCAGTTCTTC
TRBD1,.,15,TRBJ1-1,TRBV7-6,CASSLGTGAGTEAFF,TGTGCCAGCAGCTTGGGAACAGGGGCCGGCACTGAAGCTTTCTTT
.,few,12,TRBJ2-4,TRBV28,CASSSGRNIQYF,TGTGCCAGCAGTAGCGGGCGAAACATTCAGTACTTC
.,once,15,TRBJ2-1,TRBV7-2,CASSQGLSFYNEQFF,TGTGCCAGCAGCCAGGGACTCTCCTTCTACAATGAGCAGTTCTTC
.,few,15,TRBJ2-3,TRBV7-3,CASSLDPVNTDTQYF,TGTGCCAGCAGCTTAGATCCCGTGAACACAGATACGCAGTATTTT
.,few,15,TRBJ2-3,TRBV15,CATSRVSQTTDTQYF,TGTGCCACCAGCAGAGTTTCACAGACCACAGATACGCAGTATTTT
.,.,15,TRBJ2-5,TRBV24-1,CATSDPRLSQETQYF,TGTGCCACCAGTGACCCCAGGTTGTCCCAAGAGACCCAGTACTTC
TRBD2,.,18,TRBJ2-1,TRBV5-4,CASSSGTSGRAFYNEQFF,TGTGCCAGCAGCTCCGGGACTAGCGGGAGGGCCTTCTACAATGAGCAGTTCTTC
.,.,14,TRBJ2-7,TRBV6-5,CASKNSRRGYEQYF,TGTGCCAGCAAAAATAGCAGGAGAGGCTACGAGCAGTACTTC
.,.,14,TRBJ1-1,TRBV5-6,CASSFEQTYTEAFF,TGTGCCAGCAGCTTTGAACAGACGTACACTGAAGCTTTCTTT
.,.,12,TRBJ2-3,TRBV19,CASSQVSDTQYF,TGTGCCAGTAGTCAAGTGTCAGATACGCAGTATTTT
TRBD1,.,19,TRBJ2-1,TRBV5-1,CASSPGQGPSGSSYNEQFF,TGCGCCAGCAGCCCGGGACAGGGGCCCAGCGGGAGCTCCTACAATGAGCAGTTCTTC
.,.,16,TRBJ2-1,TRBV20-1,CSAWGFGGLLYNEQFF,TGCAGTGCTTGGGGTTTCGGGGGCCTCCTATACAATGAGCAGTTCTTC
.,once,16,TRBJ2-1,TRBV20-1,CSARVLSGDSYNEQFF,TGCAGTGCTAGAGTTCTTAGCGGAGATTCCTACAATGAGCAGTTCTTC
TRBD2,.,14,TRBJ2-3,TRBV7-3,CASSAGTRIDTQYF,TGTGCCAGCAGCGCCGGGACTAGGATAGATACGCAGTATTTT
.,.,12,TRBJ1-2,TRBV10-3,CAISGWGAGYTF,TGTGCCATCAGTGGCTGGGGGGCAGGCTACACCTTC
TRBD2,.,16,TRBJ2-2,TRBV28,CASSLTGGRYTGELFF,TGTGCCAGCAGTTTAACGGGAGGGCGATACACCGGGGAGCTGTTTTTT
.,few,11,TRBJ2-1,TRBV12-3/TRBV12-4,CASSWGDEQFF,TGTGCCAGCAGTTGGGGGGATGAGCAGTTCTTC
.,.,13,TRBJ1-6,TRBV4-2,CASSQDKVTPLHF,TGTGCCAGCAGCCAAGATAAGGTGACACCCCTCCACTTT
.,few,13,TRBJ2-1,TRBV27,CASSLWPQETQFF,TGTGCCAGCAGTTTATGGCCCCAAGAGACCCAGTTCTTC
TRBD1,.,12,TRBJ2-7,TRBV6-5,CASSSTGSEQYF,TGTGCCAGCAGTTCGACAGGGTCCGAGCAGTACTTC
.,few,13,TRBJ2-3,TRBV7-2,CASSPRVGDTQYF,TGTGCCAGCAGCCCTAGGGTGGGAGATACGCAGTATTTT
.,.,12,TRBJ1-2,TRBV25-1,CASSESYYGYTF,TGTGCCAGCAGTGAAAGTTACTATGGCTACACCTTC
.,.,14,TRBJ1-6,TRBV30,CAWSAGGRNSPLHF,TGTGCCTGGAGTGCGGGGGGACGGAATTCACCCCTCCACTTT
.,.,15,TRBJ2-3,TRBV28,CASSLSQPSTDTQYF,TGTGCCAGCAGTTTATCACAGCCTAGCACAGATACGCAGTATTTT
.,.,17,TRBJ1-2,TRBV3-1,CASSPINCFPAYFGYTF,TGTGCCAGCAGCCCCATCAATTGCTTTCCAGCCTATTTCGGCTACACCTTC
.,.,15,TRBJ2-4,TRBV20-1,CSGHLAGVAKNIQYF,TGCAGTGGACATCTGGCAGGGGTAGCCAAAAACATTCAGTACTTC
TRBD1,.,15,TRBJ1-6,TRBV5-6,CASSFGAGGESPLHF,TGTGCCAGCAGCTTTGGGGCAGGGGGCGAGTCACCCCTCCACTTT
.,.,14,TRBJ1-1,TRBV10-3,CAISGNEVNTEAFF,TGTGCCATCAGTGGGAACGAGGTGAACACTGAAGCTTTCTTT
.,.,13,TRBJ2-3,TRBV4-2,CASSQERPDTQYF,TGTGCCAGCAGCCAAGAAAGGCCAGATACGCAGTATTTT
TRBD1,.,15,TRBJ2-1,TRBV20-1,CSARVWGQGYNEQFF,TGCAGTGCTAGAGTTTGGGGACAGGGATACAATGAGCAGTTCTTC
.,.,16,TRBJ1-2,TRBV7-2,CASSLAGAGGNYGYTF,TGTGCCAGCAGCTTAGCGGGGGCCGGCGGGAACTATGGCTACACCTTC
.,.,15,TRBJ2-1,TRBV29-1,CSVAFLGGVRNEQFF,TGCAGCGTTGCATTCCTAGGTGGGGTCAGGAATGAGCAGTTCTTC
.,.,15,TRBJ2-2,TRBV5-1,CASSVLGANTGELFF,TGCGCCAGCAGCGTGTTAGGGGCGAACACCGGGGAGCTGTTTTTT
.,.,17,TRBJ2-3,TRBV4-3,CASSQEWGYPSTDTQYF,TGCGCCAGCAGCCAAGAGTGGGGCTACCCCAGCACAGATACGCAGTATTTT
TRBD2,.,17,TRBJ2-3,TRBV6-1,CASSRAGTGGGTDTQYF,TGTGCCAGCAGCAGGGCAGGGACGGGGGGTGGCACAGATACGCAGTATTTT
TRBD2,.,20,TRBJ2-5,TRBV6-5,CASSYGPRLAGGRYQETQYF,TGTGCCAGCAGTTACGGACCCCGACTAGCGGGAGGGCGGTACCAAGAGACCCAGTACTTC
.,.,15,TRBJ1-1,TRBV7-2,CTSSLAGTQGSEAFF,TGTACCAGCAGCTTAGCCGGGACACAGGGCAGTGAAGCTTTCTTT
TRBD2,.,16,TRBJ2-2,TRBV7-6,CASIRTSGRADGELFF,TGTGCCAGCATCAGGACTAGCGGGAGGGCTGACGGGGAGCTGTTTTTT
TRBD2,.,16,TRBJ2-1,TRBV20-1,CSARGPTSGRTNEQFF,TGCAGTGCTAGAGGCCCGACTAGCGGGAGAACCAATGAGCAGTTCTTC
TRBD2,.,16,TRBJ2-7,TRBV20-1,CSARGVGTSTLYEQYF,TGCAGTGCTAGAGGGGTGGGGACTAGTACCCTCTACGAGCAGTACTTC
.,.,15,TRBJ2-3,TRBV5-1,CASSLPLGSTDTQYF,TGCGCCAGCAGCTTGCCCCTAGGGTCGACAGATACGCAGTATTTT
.,.,15,TRBJ2-1,TRBV4-3,CASSPGLSAYNEQFF,TGCGCCAGCAGCCCCGGACTATCCGCCTACAATGAGCAGTTCTTC
.,few,14,TRBJ1-1,TRBV18,CASSPPRTNTEAFF,TGTGCCAGCTCACCACCTCGGACCAACACTGAAGCTTTCTTT
.,once,18,TRBJ2-1,TRBV11-2,CASSLDWVGTGGDNEQFF,TGTGCCAGCAGCTTAGATTGGGTTGGGACTGGCGGGGACAATGAGCAGTTCTTC
TRBD2,.,16,TRBJ2-3,TRBV29-1,CSVELPLAGETDTQYF,TGCAGCGTTGAACTCCCACTAGCGGGAGAGACAGATACGCAGTATTTT
.,.,13,TRBJ2-5,TRBV5-1,CASSLSHSRSQYF,TGCGCCAGCAGCTTGTCCCACTCGAGGTCGCAGTACTTC
.,many,17,TRBJ2-6,TRBV29-1,CSVSSGLGLSGANVLTF,TGCAGCGTTAGCTCAGGGTTGGGACTCTCTGGGGCCAACGTCCTGACTTTC
TRBD2,.,13,TRBJ2-1,TRBV9,CASTGLAGNEQFF,TGTGCCAGCACCGGACTAGCGGGGAATGAGCAGTTCTTC